This is a list of T cell receptor beta chains from one sample in a study of T-cell reconstitution after alpha-beta-depleted transplantation in children. MiXCR, applied by TCRdb to the PCR reads, yields one record per CDR3 protein. The top ten hold about 12% of the sample, which has approximately 170,000 distinct CDR3 sequences, roughly 11% seen once. The sample consisted of PBMCs, taken before TCRalphabeta/CD19-depleted stem cell transplant. Source of these receptors: a boy younger than 10 with acute myeloid leukemia, due to receive a stem cell transplant. Each CDR3 is given with its conserved first and last residue. Fields, in order: J gene, clone size, V gene, CDR3 protein. Some rows have no size entry. The others give once, few or many, or a class for an expanded clone.

TRBJ1-5 many TRBV5-6 CASSFFKGLTEQPQHF
TRBJ2-7 many TRBV20-1 CSGRLSGSSYEQYF
TRBJ2-1 many TRBV27 CASSLGTGGNNEQFF
TRBJ2-4 few TRBV20-1 CSARDIGGMGNIQYF
TRBJ2-1 NA TRBV19 CASSIVPGGPVNEQFF
TRBJ1-2 many TRBV7-9 CASSAGQGYGYTF
TRBJ2-3 many TRBV24-1 CATSDTAGQGPTDTQYF
TRBJ2-7 many TRBV12-3/TRBV12-4 CASSLGGIDYEQYF
TRBJ2-5 many TRBV20-1 CSARAGAVAQYF
TRBJ2-7 once TRBV20-1 CSARLKTYEQYF
TRBJ1-3 NA TRBV7-9 CASSIRATGNTIYF
TRBJ2-5 many TRBV20-1 CSGPGLAGGGAQYF
TRBJ2-3 many TRBV7-2 CASSLGPDSTDTQYF
TRBJ2-7 many TRBV27 CASSWDISSYEQYF
TRBJ1-2 NA TRBV5-4 CASSRWGAGDNYGYTF
TRBJ1-1 many TRBV30 CAWSDPGRMNTEAFF
TRBJ2-3 few TRBV3-1 CASSQPGLSTDTQYF
TRBJ2-1 many TRBV5-1 CASSFEDEQFF
TRBJ1-4 many TRBV20-1 CSARGAPDEKLFF
TRBJ2-1 NA TRBV20-1 CSALEGPDDEQFF
TRBJ2-4 many TRBV10-2 CASSELGGLAKNIQYF
TRBJ2-3 many TRBV5-1 CASRTVSSTDTQYF
TRBJ1-2 many TRBV5-6 CASSLDTLYGYTF
TRBJ1-1 many TRBV25-1 CASSFTGSTEAFF
TRBJ2-7 NA TRBV6-2/TRBV6-3 CASSFGRLGRSYEQYF
TRBJ2-5 many TRBV7-6 CASSHRDNQETQYF
TRBJ2-7 many TRBV20-1 CSASGASGKPYEQYF
TRBJ1-1 many TRBV6-5 CASSYMLEEAEAFF